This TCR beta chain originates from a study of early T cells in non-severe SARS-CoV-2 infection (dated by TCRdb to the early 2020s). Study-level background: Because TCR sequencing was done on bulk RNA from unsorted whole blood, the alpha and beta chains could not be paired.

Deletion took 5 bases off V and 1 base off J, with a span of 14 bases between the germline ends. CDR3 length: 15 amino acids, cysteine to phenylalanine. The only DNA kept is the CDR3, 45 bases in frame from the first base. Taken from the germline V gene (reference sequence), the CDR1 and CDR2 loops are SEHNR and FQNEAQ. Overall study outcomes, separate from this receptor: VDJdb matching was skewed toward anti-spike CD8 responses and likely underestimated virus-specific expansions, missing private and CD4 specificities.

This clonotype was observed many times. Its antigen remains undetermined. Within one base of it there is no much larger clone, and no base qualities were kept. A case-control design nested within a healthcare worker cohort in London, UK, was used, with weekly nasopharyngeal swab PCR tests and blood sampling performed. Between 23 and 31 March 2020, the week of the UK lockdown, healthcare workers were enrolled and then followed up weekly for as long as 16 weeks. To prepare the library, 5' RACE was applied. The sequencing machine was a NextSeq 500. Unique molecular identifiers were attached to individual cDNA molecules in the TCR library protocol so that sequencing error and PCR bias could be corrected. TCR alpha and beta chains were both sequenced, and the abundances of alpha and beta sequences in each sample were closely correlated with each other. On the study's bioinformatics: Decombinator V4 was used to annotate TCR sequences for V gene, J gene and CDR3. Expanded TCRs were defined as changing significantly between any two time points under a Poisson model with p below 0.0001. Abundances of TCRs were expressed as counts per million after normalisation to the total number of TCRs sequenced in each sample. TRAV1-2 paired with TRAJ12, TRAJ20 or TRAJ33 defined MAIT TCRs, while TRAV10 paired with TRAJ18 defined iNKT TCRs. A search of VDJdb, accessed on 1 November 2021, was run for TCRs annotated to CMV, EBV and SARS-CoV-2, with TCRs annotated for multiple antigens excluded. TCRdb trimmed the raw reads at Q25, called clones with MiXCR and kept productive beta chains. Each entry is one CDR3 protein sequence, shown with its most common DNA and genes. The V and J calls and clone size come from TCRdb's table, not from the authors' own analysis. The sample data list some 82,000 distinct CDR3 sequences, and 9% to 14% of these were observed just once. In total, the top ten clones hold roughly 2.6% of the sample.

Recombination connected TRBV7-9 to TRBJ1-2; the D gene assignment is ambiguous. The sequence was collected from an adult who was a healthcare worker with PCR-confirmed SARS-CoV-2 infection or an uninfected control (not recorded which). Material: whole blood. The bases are TGTGCCAGCAGCCCAACCCCTCGGGGTAACTATGGCTACACCTTC. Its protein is CASSPTPRGNYGYTF.